Shown below are 19 T cell receptor beta chains from a single sample sequenced in a study of a mutant IDH1 vaccine in newly diagnosed glioma. Noted time point: week 23, last vaccination. Every vaccination contained 300 ug of the mutant IDH1 20-mer peptide and was paired with topical imiquimod. Their recognized antigens are unknown. Repertoires were generated with immunoSEQ multiplex PCR, while TCRdb's copy carries only in-frame clones and drops some. The sample includes 55,000 or so clones, about 80% seen only once; the top ten take under 8%. Sequenced here: PBMCs, sampled from a glioma patient whose treatment included an IDH1 peptide vaccine. All receptors derive from a man aged 40-55 years with glioma.

The chain has TRBV6-5 and TRBJ1-1; 9 nucleotides match TRBD1. The CDR3 is 15 amino acids. The germline V gene encodes CDR1 MNHEY and CDR2 SVGAGI. Losses at the gene ends were 6 bases for V and 3 bases for J; bases not matched to a gene: 8. CDR3 sequence: CASRDTGGADTEAFF. The DNA for the CDR3 is TGTGCCAGCAGAGATACAGGGGGCGCGGACACTGAAGCTTTCTTT.

This chain joins TRBV19 and TRBJ2-2; 8 bases align to TRBD2. This CDR3 has 16 amino acids. The V gene end was trimmed by 2 bases and the J gene end by 1 base; junction bases not matched to a gene: 3. The germline gives CDR1 LNHDA, CDR2 SQIVND (reference sequence). The CDR3 DNA sequence: TGTGCCAGTAGTATATGGGCGGGGGGGAACACCGGGGAGCTGTTTTTT. Its translation: CASSIWAGGNTGELFF. Together with reference TRBV19 and TRBJ2-2, the CDR3 gives the full variable domain: DGGITQSPKYLFRKEGQNVTLSCEQNLNHDAMYWYRQDPGQGLRLIYYSQIVNDFQKGDIAEGYSVSREKKESFPLTVTSAQKNPTAFYLCASSIWAGGNTGELFFGEGSRLTVL.

J is TRBJ2-7 and V is TRBV27; D call uncertain. Trimming removed 4 bases at V and 5 bases at J, with 15 bases between. The CDR3 has 14 residues. CDR1 is MNHEY, CDR2 SMNVEV, per germline (reference sequence). This chain's CDR3 is CASSSSILLNEQYF. The CDR3 DNA is TGTGCCAGCAGTTCAAGCATCCTACTCAACGAGCAGTACTTC.

This clone has only one observation. The chain is built from TRBV6-1 and TRBJ2-7; either TRBD1 or TRBD2 may fit D (7 bases each). CDR3 length: 14 amino acids. Trimming left V 6 bases short and J 5 bases short, with 17 bases between. CDR1 and CDR2 (germline): MNHNS, SASEGT. The CDR3 coding sequence is TGTGCCAGCAGCCTTCAGGGGGGGATTGACGAGCAGTACTTC. Protein: CASSLQGGIDEQYF.

The rearrangement joins TRBV19 to TRBJ2-1; no clear D gene. CDR1 LNHDA and CDR2 SQIVND come from the germline V gene (reference sequence). There are 14 residues in the CDR3. V dropped 4 bases and J dropped 7 bases, with 14 bases sitting between them. In DNA, the CDR3 is TGTGCCAGTAGTACCTCCGGGCCCATAAATGAGCAGTTCTTC. Protein product: CASSTSGPINEQFF.

The V and J genes are TRBV7-6 and TRBJ1-1; 7 bases agree with TRBD1. This CDR3 comprises 13 residues. Germline assignment: CDR1 SGHVS and CDR2 FNYEAQ. With 3 bases clipped from V and 3 bases from J, the junction kept 1 base outside the gene matches. The CDR3 DNA reads TGTGCCAGCAGCTTTGACAGGGACACTGAAGCTTTCTTT. Amino acids: CASSFDRDTEAFF.

The chain is built from TRBV9 and TRBJ1-1; a possible D gene is TRBD1 (6 bases). Germline CDR1 SGDLS, CDR2 YYNGEE. CDR3 size: 16 residues. The germline V and J ends were trimmed by 3 bases and 0 bases, with 15 bases remaining between them. This CDR3 is CASSGGAGIMNTEAFF. In DNA form, the CDR3 reads TGTGCCAGCAGCGGGGGGGCAGGGATCATGAACACTGAAGCTTTCTTT.

This rearrangement joins TRBV19 to TRBJ2-6, with no clear D. V was shortened by 2 bases and J by 3 bases, with 5 bases between the two germline ends. Germline V gene lookup returns CDR1 LNHDA and CDR2 SQIVND (reference sequence). The CDR3 is 14 residues long. CDR3 bases: TGTGCCAGTAGTATACGGAGTGGGGCCAACGTCCTGACTTTC. Amino acid sequence: CASSIRSGANVLTF.

J is TRBJ2-7 and V is TRBV10-1; D perhaps matches TRBD1 (6 bases). Trimming left V 6 bases short and J 1 base short, with 13 bases between. There are 14 residues in the CDR3. Germline values: CDR1 WNHNN, CDR2 SYGVQD (reference sequence). DNA for the CDR3: TGCGCCAGCAGCCCGGGACACCTTTCCTACGAGCAGTACTTC. This gives the protein CASSPGHLSYEQYF.

This clone appeared a few times. CDR3 amino acids: CASAQGWSYEQYF. The CDR3 DNA sequence: TGTGCCAGCGCACAGGGGTGGTCCTACGAGCAGTACTTC. V is TRBV2 and J is TRBJ2-7, with 7 bases lining up with TRBD1. This CDR3 contains 13 residues. J gave up 1 base and V 8 bases, and 5 bases lay outside the gene matches. CDR1 is SNHLY and CDR2 is FYNNEI in the germline V gene.

This chain links TRBV2 with TRBJ2-3; no definite D call. Trimming pared 5 bases from V and 1 base from J, leaving 1 base between. The V gene's germline CDR1 is SNHLY and CDR2 FYNNEI. The length of the CDR3 is 11 residues. DNA of the CDR3: TGTGCCAGCAGTCGCACAGATACGCAGTATTTT. This codes for CASSRTDTQYF.

The rearrangement links TRBV7-9 to TRBJ2-1; D is undetermined. The CDR3 length is 11 residues. Trimming pared 3 bases from V and 9 bases from J, leaving 6 bases between. The germline gives CDR1 SEHNR, CDR2 FQNEAQ (reference sequence). The chain's CDR3 is CASSLQSEQFF. The CDR3, as DNA: TGTGCCAGCAGCTTGCAGAGTGAGCAGTTCTTC.

J is TRBJ1-5 and V is TRBV5-1; tentatively, D is TRBD1 (6 bases). This CDR3 region has 15 residues. Germline assignment: CDR1 SGHRS and CDR2 YFSETQ. V dropped 0 bases and J dropped 7 bases, with 14 bases sitting between them. CDR3 nucleotide sequence: TGCGCCAGCAGCTTGGAGGGGGGGGTGGAACAGCCCCAGCATTTT. As protein: CASSLEGGVEQPQHF.

This sequence joins TRBV5-1 and TRBJ2-2; D is uncertain. The V gene's germline CDR1 is SGHRS and CDR2 YFSETQ. The CDR3 totals 14 residues. The ends were cut back, 0 bases at V and 1 base at J, with 4 bases in the middle. The CDR3 nucleotides read TGCGCCAGCAGCTTGGGAGAGAACACCGGGGAGCTGTTTTTT. Its protein product is CASSLGENTGELFF.

CDR3 amino acids: CSVGTLFNQPQHF. In DNA, the CDR3 is TGCAGCGTTGGGACACTTTTCAATCAGCCCCAGCATTTT. V gene TRBV29-1 combines with J gene TRBJ1-5, with a weak D call TRBD1 (5 bases). Trimming removed 4 bases from V and 3 bases from J, with 10 bases in between. In germline, CDR1 is SQVTM, CDR2 ANQGSEA. CDR3 length: 13 amino acids.

The chain carries TRBV19 and TRBJ1-5; TRBD1 might be the D (5 bases). Trimming cost V 3 bases and J 5 bases, with 17 bases left between them. Per germline, CDR1 LNHDA and CDR2 SQIVND (reference sequence). This CDR3 spans 16 amino acids. CDR3 nucleotides: TGTGCCAGTAGTATCCCGGGGACGGTACCCTATCAGCCCCAGCATTTT. Protein product: CASSIPGTVPYQPQHF.

The chain recombines TRBV2 with TRBJ1-4; no clear D gene. Germline lookup yields CDR1 SNHLY and CDR2 FYNNEI. Trimming left V 6 bases short and J 5 bases short, with 10 bases between. This CDR3 has 13 residues. DNA for the CDR3: TGTGCCAGCAGAAGAGGGATGAATGAAAAACTGTTTTTT. Translated, it gives CASRRGMNEKLFF.

The V and J genes are TRBV9 and TRBJ2-7, with 7 bases identical to TRBD1. From germline, CDR1 is SGDLS and CDR2 YYNGEE. The CDR3 runs to 17 residues. Germline trimming cut 3 bases from V and 1 base from J; bases unmatched to any gene: 13. The CDR3 DNA reads TGTGCCAGCAGCGCGGGGACAGCGAGAATGGGATCCTACGAGCAGTACTTC. Protein product: CASSAGTARMGSYEQYF.

The chain uses TRBV7-2 and TRBJ1-5, with D perhaps matching TRBD1 (5 bases). CDR1 SGHTA and CDR2 FQGNSA come from the germline V gene. Trimming took 5 bases from V and 3 from J, leaving 20 bases between them. The CDR3 has 17 amino acids. In DNA, the CDR3 is TGTGCCAGCAGCACCGGACACGGGGCGGCCTTCAATCAGCCCCAGCATTTT. Residues: CASSTGHGAAFNQPQHF.